The rows below give T cell receptor beta chains drawn from one sample of a study of patients and donors after allogeneic stem cell transplantation. Each CDR3 protein gets one entry after TCRdb re-called the RT-PCR reads with MiXCR. The sample shows about 110,000 distinct CDR3 sequences, approximately 35% of them seen only once. Material: blood, either unsorted or a sorted T cell fraction (not recorded which). All receptors come from a human donor who was either an allogeneic HSCT recipient or a stem cell or donor lymphocyte infusion donor (not recorded which). It is not recorded whose cells these are; they may come from a transplant donor. The conserved cysteine and the conserved F or W are not part of the CDR3 here. The size entry is marked missing in some rows and otherwise reads once, few, many or a size class.

V gene,clone size,CDR3 length,J gene,CDR3 protein
TRBV29-1,few,12,TRBJ2-7,SVKPPGQTYEQY
TRBV4-3,.,12,TRBJ1-4,ASSQDPGDEKLF
TRBV20-1,.,11,TRBJ2-1,SARSGRINEQF
TRBV6-6,.,11,TRBJ1-2,ASSYLGGYGYT
TRBV6-6,many,13,TRBJ1-2,ASSPRQLANYGYT
TRBV12-3/TRBV12-4,.,10,TRBJ1-5,ASSDINQPQH
TRBV28,.,12,TRBJ1-5,ASSFTVAKKPQH
TRBV20-1,.,12,TRBJ1-2,SAPPQTGHYGYT
TRBV4-3,.,17,TRBJ2-3,ASSPSALAGLLSTDTQY
TRBV5-1,once,15,TRBJ2-5,ASSLRIRRQSQETQY
TRBV12-3/TRBV12-4,.,12,TRBJ1-4,ASSHDRGHEKLF
TRBV20-1,.,11,TRBJ2-7,SASGKRFYEQY
TRBV12-3/TRBV12-4,few,14,TRBJ2-7,ASSATLMTGYYEQY
TRBV20-1,.,11,TRBJ2-1,SAGTSGRYEQF
TRBV6-5,.,9,TRBJ1-1,ASRTSTEAF
TRBV7-6,large,14,TRBJ1-1,ASSPGGRGGITEAF
TRBV12-3/TRBV12-4,few,13,TRBJ1-1,ASSPRGPTGTEAF
TRBV29-1,.,12,TRBJ2-1,SVEQTSGSYEQF
TRBV7-2,.,13,TRBJ2-3,ASSLGVMGTDTQY
TRBV24-1,few,11,TRBJ2-3,ATSDYTTDTQY
TRBV24-1,.,13,TRBJ2-5,ATSDLAGPQETQY
TRBV6-1,.,10,TRBJ2-5,ASSGYFETQY
TRBV7-2,.,14,TRBJ2-4,ASSPRTGLAKNIQY
TRBV11-2,many,15,TRBJ1-1,ASSLIKTAQMNTEAF
TRBV7-9,.,10,TRBJ2-7,ASSFTGYEQY
TRBV4-3,.,10,TRBJ2-1,ASSLARDEQF
TRBV7-8,.,14,TRBJ1-4,ASSPISQGKNEKLF
TRBV7-9,.,12,TRBJ1-1,ASSGGTPLPEAF
TRBV6-5,few,12,TRBJ1-2,ASRQSRQGGSYT
TRBV5-4,.,15,TRBJ2-6,ASSSGQGRRGANVLT
TRBV28,.,14,TRBJ2-1,ASSWGLAGGYNEQF
TRBV20-1,few,11,TRBJ2-3,SANDYYTDTQY
TRBV11-2,.,13,TRBJ2-4,ASSLAPLAKNIQY
TRBV6-6,few,18,TRBJ2-1,ASRTRVGLAGGGSYNEQF
TRBV20-1,.,7,TRBJ1-2,SVAYGYT
TRBV7-2,few,11,TRBJ1-1,ASSRTPNTEAF
TRBV7-2,many,11,TRBJ2-7,ASSRSGKGEQY
TRBV4-3,few,15,TRBJ1-6,ASSQLPQGRGNSPLH
TRBV28,.,11,TRBJ2-7,ASSFRTRGEQY
TRBV24-1,.,11,TRBJ1-1,ATSGGRSAEAF
TRBV6-5,many,10,TRBJ1-1,ASSRQGTEAF
TRBV12-3/TRBV12-4,.,13,TRBJ2-2,ASREGQGSTGELF
TRBV5-1,.,14,TRBJ2-4,ASSLGGPRAKNIQY
TRBV7-9,.,12,TRBJ2-2,ASSLPQHTGELF
TRBV24-1,.,11,TRBJ2-1,ATSEPIEREKF
TRBV20-1,few,11,TRBJ2-7,SHRRPSAYEQY
TRBV12-3/TRBV12-4,.,13,TRBJ1-3,ASSFGQLSGNTIY
TRBV10-3,few,12,TRBJ2-7,AISDSSGSYEQY
TRBV5-6,many,13,TRBJ1-6,ASRSLTGLNSPLH
TRBV20-1,few,9,TRBJ1-2,SARHGYGYT